This TCR beta chain came from a study of shared clonotypes between healthy human individuals (dated by TCRdb to about 2020). For context, the study as a whole: A couple of women and three men aged 18 to 49 years were included in the cohort. For each donor, CD4 naive and CD4 memory were each run on three plates, CD8 naive on two plates, and CD8 memory on one plate. Blood TCR repertoires of 5 or 6 healthy adults were deeply sequenced to estimate repertoire size and the extent of clonotype sharing between individuals. To increase sequencing depth and limit assay-specific biases, TCR repertoire library preparation and sequencing were carried out by different laboratories using diverse techniques. Leukapheresis yielded between about 0.85 and 9 billion PBMCs per donor.

Notes on this clone: There is no known antigen for this receptor. Base quality data are lacking; no much larger clone is found one base away.

Using the deep immunoSEQ assay, multiplex PCR amplified TCR CDR3 regions from genomic DNA. Extracted genomic DNA from each cell subset was spread evenly across all wells of several immunoSEQ 96-well plates, with each plate serving as a replicate. For sorted subsets, around 0.2 ug of genomic DNA, equivalent to 25,000 to 30,000 T cell genomes, went into each replicate PCR. The purified libraries were quantified using a Qubit 3.0 fluorometer, sized with a Bioanalyzer 2100, and then quantified again using the KAPA Library Quantification kit. Every immunoSEQ 96-well plate was sequenced on a dedicated single-read 150-cycle Illumina NextSeq 550 flow cell. In the authors' own workflow: Because only junctional sequences without quality scores were contained in the immunoSEQ output, filtering matching that applied to full-length reads could not be performed. To assign V/J genes and CDR3, sequences were annotated using PyIR, a Python wrapper for IgBLAST v1.9, with IMGT germline references. Reads with weak V/J assignments (E-value above 1e-6), missing CDR3, stop codons, out-of-frame junctions, or ambiguous translated residues were removed. V3J clonotypes were defined as sequences sharing the same inferred V gene, J gene, and CDR3 amino acid sequence. To compute the percentage overlap between repertoires, the number of shared unique clonotypes was divided by the size of the smaller repertoire. Richness of each repertoire was evaluated using RTK rarefaction, the Chao1 estimator, and Recon v2.1 estimates of unobserved clonotypes. Generation probabilities were computed with OLGA for all TCRbeta clonotypes obtained by the gDNA method from several donors. What TCRdb holds here is the immuneACCESS table cut down to in-frame rearrangements. Part of the clones is not present; checked against another copy, under half of the missing clones reflect an unresolved V gene, and the others are unexplained. The V and J calls and the clone size are those of that table, but D and trimming were determined from the DNA. In this sample the table shows some 2.1 million clones, about 95% of which occur a single time. Clones ranked in the top ten supply about 1.1% of the sample.

The trim is 4 bases for V and 2 bases for J, with a gap of 6 bases between the germline ends. The germline V gene provides CDR1 SGHAT and CDR2 FQNNGV. The CDR3 numbers 13 residues from cysteine through phenylalanine. The kept DNA is CDR3 alone, 39 bases in frame from the first base. CD8 naive samples consisted of CD45RO-negative cells that were positively selected for CCR7, yielding a CD45RA+CCR7+ population without TemRA cells. Healthy HIV-negative adults with no recently reported acute infections or vaccinations were included as donors. Every donor was a Caucasian adult living in Nashville, Tennessee, USA. Blood was obtained by leukapheresis, after which PBMCs were separated by Ficoll-Histopaque density gradient centrifugation and cryopreserved in liquid nitrogen vapor phase. Analytical flow cytometry was used to check the purity and quantity of each magnetically sorted T cell population. Genomic DNA was isolated from each sorted fraction and quantified by UV absorbance on a Nanodrop 2000c.

Overall results and qualifications from the work: Clonotypes shared by all four sorted-subset donors showed higher generation probabilities than non-shared clonotypes. Naive subsets generally had larger estimated clonotype richness than memory subsets. Pairwise subsampling indicated that sequencing depth was expected to affect the degree of clonotype sharing among donors. Incomplete sequencing was indicated by rarefaction of sorted-subset datasets, despite the large sequencing depth. Sampling was restricted to blood, and TCR repertoires in tissues likely differ from the TCR repertoires found in blood. When four donors were compared, the shared fraction of clonotypes was 5% to 6.5% for naive CD4, around 4% for naive CD8, roughly 2.3% for memory CD4, and around 0.4% for memory CD8. The genetic and exposure-history diversity represented was limited by the small number of donors.

The rearranged chain carries TRBV11-2 and TRBJ1-3, with TRBD1 tentatively as D gene (5 bases match). Material: naive CD8+ T cells sorted from blood. The cell subset or site label of this sample denotes: CD45RA+CCR7+. The TCR was taken from a man between 18 and 35 years old in good health. CDR3 reads: CASSWGTGNTIYF. The DNA sequence is TGTGCCAGCAGCTGGGGCACTGGAAACACCATATATTTT.